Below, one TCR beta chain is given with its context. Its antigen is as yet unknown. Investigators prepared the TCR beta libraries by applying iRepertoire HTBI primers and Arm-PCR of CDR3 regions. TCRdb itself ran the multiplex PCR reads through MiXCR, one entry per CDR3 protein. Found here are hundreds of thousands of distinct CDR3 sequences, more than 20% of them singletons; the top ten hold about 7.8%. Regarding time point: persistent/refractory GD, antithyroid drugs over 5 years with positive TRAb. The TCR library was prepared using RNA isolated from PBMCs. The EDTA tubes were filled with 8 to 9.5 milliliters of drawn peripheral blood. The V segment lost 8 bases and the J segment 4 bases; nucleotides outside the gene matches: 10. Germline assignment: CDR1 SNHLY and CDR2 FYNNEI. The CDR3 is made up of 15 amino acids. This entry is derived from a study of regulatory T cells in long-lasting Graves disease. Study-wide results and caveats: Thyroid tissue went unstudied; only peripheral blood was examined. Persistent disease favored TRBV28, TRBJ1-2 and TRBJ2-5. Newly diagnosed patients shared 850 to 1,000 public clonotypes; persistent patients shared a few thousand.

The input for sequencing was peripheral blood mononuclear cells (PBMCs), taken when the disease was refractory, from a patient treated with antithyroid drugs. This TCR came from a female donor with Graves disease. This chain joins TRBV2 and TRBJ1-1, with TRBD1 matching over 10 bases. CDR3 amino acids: CASVRTGGSFTEAFF. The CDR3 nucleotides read TGTGCCAGCGTTCGGACAGGGGGTTCGTTCACTGAAGCTTTCTTT.